This T cell receptor (beta chain) was identified during a study of shared clonotypes between healthy human individuals. Recent vaccinations or acute infections were absent in the healthy HIV-negative adult donors. Germline V gives CDR1 LNHDA, CDR2 SQIVND (reference sequence). The CDR3 is 16 amino acids. Germline trimming cut 5 bases from V and 5 bases from J; bases unmatched to any gene: 9. The replicate PCRs on unsorted PBMC were given about 320 ng DNA, which is tens of thousands of T cell genomes. Method: immunoSEQ multiplex PCR; TCRdb's copy keeps in-frame clones and lacks some. The sample lists about 470,000 clones, roughly 83% occurring once.

Input material: PBMCs. This sequence joins TRBV19 and TRBJ2-1; 10 bases are a match to TRBD2. This receptor was obtained from a woman in her 40s in good health. Some clones in this sample may be carry-over from other donors' samples. CDR3 in amino acids: CASSLVTSGFHNEQFF. The CDR3 nucleotides are TGTGCCAGTAGTCTCGTGACTAGCGGGTTCCACAATGAGCAGTTCTTC.